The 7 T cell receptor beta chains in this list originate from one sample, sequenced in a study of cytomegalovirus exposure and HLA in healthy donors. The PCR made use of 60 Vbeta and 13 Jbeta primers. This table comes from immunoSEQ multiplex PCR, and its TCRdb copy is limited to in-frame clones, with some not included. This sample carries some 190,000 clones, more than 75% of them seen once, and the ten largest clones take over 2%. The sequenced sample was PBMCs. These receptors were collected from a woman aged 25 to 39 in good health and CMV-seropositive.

The CDR3 here is CASSVAEPTDTQYF. In nucleotides, the CDR3 is TGTGCCAGCAGCGTAGCGGAGCCCACAGATACGCAGTATTTT. V is TRBV9 and J is TRBJ2-3; D is ambiguous. The V gene lost 0 bases and the J gene lost 2 bases, with 7 bases spanning the gap. The CDR3 sequence is 14 residues long. Germline V gene lookup returns CDR1 SGDLS and CDR2 YYNGEE. The complete variable domain, with remaining parts taken from reference TRBV9 and TRBJ2-3, reads DSGVTQTPKHLITATGQRVTLRCSPRSGDLSVYWYQQSLDQGLQFLIQYYNGEERAKGNILERFSAQQFPDLHSELNLSSLELGDSALYFCASSVAEPTDTQYFGPGTRLTVL.

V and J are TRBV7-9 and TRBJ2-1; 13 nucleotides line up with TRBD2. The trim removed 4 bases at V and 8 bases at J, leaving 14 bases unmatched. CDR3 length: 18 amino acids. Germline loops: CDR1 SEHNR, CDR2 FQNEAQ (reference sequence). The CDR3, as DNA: TGTGCCAGCAGCTCCCGACTAGCGGGGGGCCTAATAGTGGATGAGCAGTTCTTC. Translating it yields CASSSRLAGGLIVDEQFF.

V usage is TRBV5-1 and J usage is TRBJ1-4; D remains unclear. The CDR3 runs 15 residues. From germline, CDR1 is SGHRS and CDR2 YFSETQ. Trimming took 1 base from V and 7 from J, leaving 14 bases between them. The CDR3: CASSLNPDRGEKLFF. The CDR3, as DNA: TGCGCCAGCAGCTTGAATCCCGACCGGGGTGAAAAACTGTTTTTT.

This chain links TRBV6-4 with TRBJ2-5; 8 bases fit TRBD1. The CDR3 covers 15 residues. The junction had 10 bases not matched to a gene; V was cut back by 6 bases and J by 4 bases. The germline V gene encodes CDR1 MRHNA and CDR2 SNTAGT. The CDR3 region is CASSPTSGGGETQYF. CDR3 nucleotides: TGTGCCAGCAGCCCAACATCAGGGGGCGGAGAGACCCAGTACTTC.

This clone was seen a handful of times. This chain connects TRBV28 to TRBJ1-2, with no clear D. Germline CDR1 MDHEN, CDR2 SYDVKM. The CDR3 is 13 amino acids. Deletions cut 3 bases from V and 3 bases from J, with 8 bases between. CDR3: CASSFHRDYGYTF. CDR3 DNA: TGTGCCAGCAGTTTTCACCGGGACTATGGCTACACCTTC.

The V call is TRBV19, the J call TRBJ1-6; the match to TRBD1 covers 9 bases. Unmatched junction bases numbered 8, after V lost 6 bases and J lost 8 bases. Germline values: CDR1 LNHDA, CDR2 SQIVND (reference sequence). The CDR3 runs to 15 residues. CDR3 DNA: TGTGCCAGTAGCCCATCCGACAGGGGGTATTCACCCCTCCACTTT. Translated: CASSPSDRGYSPLHF.

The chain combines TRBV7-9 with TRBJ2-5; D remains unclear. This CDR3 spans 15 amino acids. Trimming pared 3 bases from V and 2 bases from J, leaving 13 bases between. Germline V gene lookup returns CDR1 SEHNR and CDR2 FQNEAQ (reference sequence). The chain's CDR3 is CASSFPSLTQETQYF. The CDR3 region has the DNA TGTGCCAGCAGCTTCCCCAGCCTGACTCAAGAGACCCAGTACTTC.